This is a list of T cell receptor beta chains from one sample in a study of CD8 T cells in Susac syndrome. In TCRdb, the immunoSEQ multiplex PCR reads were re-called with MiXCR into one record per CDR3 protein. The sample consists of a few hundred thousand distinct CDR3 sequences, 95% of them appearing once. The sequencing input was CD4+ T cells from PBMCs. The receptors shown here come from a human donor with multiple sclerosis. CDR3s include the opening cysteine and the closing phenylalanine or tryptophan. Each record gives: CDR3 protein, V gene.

cdr3_aa: CASSVETGKNTEAFF; v_call: TRBV9
cdr3_aa: CASRGGGGRAFNEQFF; v_call: TRBV28
cdr3_aa: CSANLRDRGLYEQYF; v_call: TRBV20-1
cdr3_aa: CASSHSGREETQYF; v_call: TRBV4-2
cdr3_aa: CSARPAGRGTDTQYF; v_call: TRBV20-1
cdr3_aa: CASSPSGLGFETQYF; v_call: TRBV3-1
cdr3_aa: CASSVRANGELFF; v_call: TRBV9
cdr3_aa: CASSPGMAYEQYF; v_call: TRBV11-2
cdr3_aa: CASTLQDAVYGYTF; v_call: TRBV5-6
cdr3_aa: CSVPTPIQYF; v_call: TRBV20-1
cdr3_aa: CASSLRTGIRYEQYF; v_call: TRBV7-3
cdr3_aa: CASSHQGTGGWGYTF; v_call: TRBV3-1
cdr3_aa: CASSLAGTGNIQYF; v_call: TRBV5-4
cdr3_aa: CASSLGAGVNTEAFF; v_call: TRBV5-1
cdr3_aa: CASWGRAIAVSYNEQFF; v_call: TRBV28
cdr3_aa: CATSGASSYNEQFF; v_call: TRBV15
cdr3_aa: CASSKRGSQETQYF; v_call: TRBV4-1
cdr3_aa: CAWSGGTGYADEQFF; v_call: TRBV30
cdr3_aa: CAWTDRGRNQPQHF; v_call: TRBV30
cdr3_aa: CASSRGGLSNQPQHF; v_call: TRBV5-1
cdr3_aa: CSGRSPNYGYTF; v_call: TRBV29-1
cdr3_aa: CTVRASSSTEAFF; v_call: TRBV20-1
cdr3_aa: CSADQTRDRGGEQYF; v_call: TRBV20-1
cdr3_aa: CATSRDRAGANVLTF; v_call: TRBV15
cdr3_aa: CSVERTGDGYTF; v_call: TRBV29-1
cdr3_aa: CAWSRSWTSGSLADTQYF; v_call: TRBV30
cdr3_aa: CASGRETGLNTEAFF; v_call: TRBV12-5
cdr3_aa: CASSFVGGNIQYF; v_call: TRBV12-3/TRBV12-4
cdr3_aa: CASSLRAGGLAGFYEQYF; v_call: TRBV7-2
cdr3_aa: CAIRAYNEQFF; v_call: TRBV10-3
cdr3_aa: CAVEYSSWDTQYF; v_call: TRBV29-1
cdr3_aa: CASSLEAGGSYNEQFF; v_call: TRBV5-1
cdr3_aa: CASSYDYTDTQYF; v_call: TRBV6-5
cdr3_aa: CATSRDLRGQGNTEAFF; v_call: TRBV15
cdr3_aa: CASSLVAADAETQYF; v_call: TRBV5-1
cdr3_aa: CASSQVAGAVQPQHF; v_call: TRBV3-1
cdr3_aa: CASSLTVGYQPQHF; v_call: TRBV12-3/TRBV12-4
cdr3_aa: CSVPDRGRGYTF; v_call: TRBV29-1
cdr3_aa: CASSTGTSGGARTDTQYF; v_call: TRBV25-1
cdr3_aa: CASSFPTMGQEGNEQFF; v_call: TRBV5-7
cdr3_aa: CASSSRSRGGYYGYTF; v_call: TRBV12-3/TRBV12-4
cdr3_aa: CATSDQSGGASGEQFF; v_call: TRBV24-1
cdr3_aa: CASSVQGGSSYNEQFF; v_call: TRBV2
cdr3_aa: CSARGGNNSPLHF; v_call: TRBV20-1
cdr3_aa: CAWSGRVSNQPQHF; v_call: TRBV30
cdr3_aa: CSAHGDYEQYF; v_call: TRBV20-1
cdr3_aa: CASSPPLGTQYF; v_call: TRBV7-2
cdr3_aa: CASSPLEQFF; v_call: TRBV12-3/TRBV12-4
cdr3_aa: CASSLPSGGADEQFF; v_call: TRBV5-1
cdr3_aa: CASTKGGQETQYF; v_call: TRBV2
cdr3_aa: CASSLVSVNSPLHF; v_call: TRBV7-2
cdr3_aa: CASSQLRTGELFF; v_call: TRBV3-1
cdr3_aa: CASSSLGQTTRYF; v_call: TRBV5-1